This T cell receptor beta chain was recorded in a study of response to subunit inactivated influenza vaccine. TCRdb used MiXCR to reprocess the RT-PCR reads, holding one entry per CDR3 protein. Found here are roughly 460,000 distinct CDR3 sequences, roughly 9.7% of them singletons; the top ten hold 10% to 15%. This CDR3 contains 13 residues. The germline V gene encodes CDR1 MDHEN and CDR2 SYDVKM. V lost 6 bases and J lost 1, with 10 bases in between. The material sequenced was PBMCs from blood, taken around seven weeks after vaccination. The V and J genes are TRBV28 and TRBJ2-7; D remains unclear. This receptor was obtained from a man aged 50-60 years who received an inactivated influenza vaccine. In DNA, the CDR3 is TGTGCCAGCAGACCTAGTAGTTCCTACGAGCAGTACTTC. Translation gives CASRPSSSYEQYF.